This T cell receptor (beta chain) was recorded in a study of CD8 T cells in Susac syndrome. CDR1 MNHEY and CDR2 SVGEGT come from the germline V gene. CDR3 length equals 17 residues. V was pared by 7 bases and J by 2 bases, with 17 bases of the junction left unmatched. With random hexamers, reverse transcription was performed on about 0.45 to 1 ug of RNA. Across 54 Vbeta and 13 Jbeta, TCR beta CDR3 was amplified with immunoSEQ multiplex PCR. Each CDR3 protein is one row after TCRdb ran MiXCR on the immunoSEQ multiplex PCR reads. The sample has 300,000 or so distinct CDR3 sequences, 92% seen once. The sequencing input was CD4+ T cells from PBMCs. This chain connects TRBV6-2 or TRBV6-3 to TRBJ2-7; 7 bases are a match to TRBD2. The receptor was derived from a human donor with multiple sclerosis. The CDR3 sequence: CASTPEGGAVTAYEQYF. CDR3 bases: TGTGCCAGCACCCCCGAGGGAGGGGCCGTAACAGCCTACGAGCAGTACTTC.